Sequencing of this T cell receptor beta chain was carried out in a study of control samples from healthy donors and cancer patients (dated by TCRdb to the early 2020s). Libraries came from the immunoSEQ multiplex PCR assay. Held by TCRdb, this immuneACCESS table contains in-frame sequences only and omits some clones. Under half of the omission traces to an unresolved V gene where checked; the cause of the rest is unknown. In all, the sample holds tens of thousands of clones, and more than 80% of those were seen once. The biggest ten clones account for over 1.3% of the sample. The table lists this clone with a count of one. Its antigen remains undetermined. There are no base qualities to consult, and no much larger clone falls within one base. CDR1 is given as MNHNS and CDR2 as SASEGT, both from the germline V gene. V drops 3 bases and J drops 7 bases, leaving 25 bases in between. The CDR3 sequence holds 18 residues, the cysteine and phenylalanine included. Only CDR3 DNA is held: 54 bases, read in frame from base 1.

The sequence links TRBV6-1 to TRBJ2-1; the D segment is perhaps TRBD1 or TRBD2, each sharing 6 matched bases. Sequencing was done on a sample of blood. The source is a woman under 40 in good health. This receptor has the CDR3 CASSEFFTGRDPINEQFF. The nucleotides are TGTGCCAGCAGTGAGTTTTTTACAGGGCGGGACCCAATTAATGAGCAGTTCTTC.